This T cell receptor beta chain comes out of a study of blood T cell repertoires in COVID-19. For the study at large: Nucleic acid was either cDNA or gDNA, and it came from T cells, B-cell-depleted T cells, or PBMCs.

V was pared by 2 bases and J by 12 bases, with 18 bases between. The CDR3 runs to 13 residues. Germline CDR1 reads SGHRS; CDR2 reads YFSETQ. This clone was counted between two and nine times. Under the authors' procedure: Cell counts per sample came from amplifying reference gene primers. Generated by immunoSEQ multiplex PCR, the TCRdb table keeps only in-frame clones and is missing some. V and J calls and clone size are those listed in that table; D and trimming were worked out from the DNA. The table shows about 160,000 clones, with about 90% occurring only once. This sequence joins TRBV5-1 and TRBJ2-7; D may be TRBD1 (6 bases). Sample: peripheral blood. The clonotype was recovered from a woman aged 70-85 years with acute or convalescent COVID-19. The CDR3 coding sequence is TGCGCCAGCAGCTTCCGACAGGCCAAAGCCCGGTACTTC. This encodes CASSFRQAKARYF. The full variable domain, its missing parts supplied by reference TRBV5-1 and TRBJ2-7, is KAGVTQTPRYLIKTRGQQVTLSCSPISGHRSVSWYQQTPGQGLQFLFEYFSETQRNKGNFPGRFSGRQFSNSRSEMNVSTLELGDSALYLCASSFRQAKARYFGPGTRLTVT.